This is a list of T cell receptor beta chains from one sample in a study of blood T cell repertoires in COVID-19. TCRdb's table, derived via immunoSEQ multiplex PCR, lists solely in-frame clones and lacks some. The table has more than 250,000 clones, around 90% seen once. What was sequenced was peripheral blood. These receptors came from a woman between 50 and 59 years old with COVID-19, enrolled during active disease. Both conserved end residues are part of each CDR3. D genes are given only for firm matches. Clone size is not always given. Where it is, it says once, few, many or a class for expanded clones.

TRBV11-2	TRBJ1-2	NA	NA	TGTGCCAGCAGCTTAGGGGGCCTCGATGGCTACACCTTC	CASSLGGLDGYTF
TRBV18	TRBJ1-1	NA	TRBD1	TGTGCCAGCTCACCAGGGATAAGGGGACAGCTGAACACTGAAGCTTTCTTT	CASSPGIRGQLNTEAFF
TRBV6-4	TRBJ1-1	once	NA	TGTGCCAGCAGCCGGGGGAGAAACACTGAAGCTTTCTTT	CASSRGRNTEAFF
TRBV24-1	TRBJ2-2	NA	TRBD2	TGTGCCACCAGTGACCCCGGACTAGCGGGTCCCACCGGGGAGCTGTTTTTT	CATSDPGLAGPTGELFF
TRBV7-3	TRBJ1-1	NA	NA	TGTGCCAGCAGCGTAGAGGACAGCACTGAAGCTTTCTTT	CASSVEDSTEAFF
TRBV27	TRBJ2-1	NA	NA	TGTGCCAGCAGTCCTGCAGGCAGCGGGCCTTACAATGAGCAGTTCTTC	CASSPAGSGPYNEQFF
TRBV5-4	TRBJ2-3	NA	TRBD2	TGTGCCAGCAGCTTGGGGACTAGCGTCCGGGCCGTTACAGATACGCAGTATTTT	CASSLGTSVRAVTDTQYF
TRBV7-8	TRBJ1-1	NA	NA	TGTGCCAGCAGCTTAGCCAGGGGTACAGGCACTGAAGCTTTCTTT	CASSLARGTGTEAFF
TRBV5-1	TRBJ1-3	NA	TRBD1	TGCGCCAGCAGCTTGGAAACAGGGGTCGGTGGAAACACCATATATTTT	CASSLETGVGGNTIYF
TRBV3-1/TRBV3-2	TRBJ1-5	few	NA	TGTGCCAGCAGCCAAGGCGGGGCCCTTAGCAATCAGCCCCAGCATTTT	CASSQGGALSNQPQHF
TRBV20-1	TRBJ2-1	NA	TRBD2	TGCAGTGCTAGTCGGGGACTAGCGGGAGCTAATGAGCAGTTCTTC	CSASRGLAGANEQFF
TRBV2	TRBJ2-1	NA	TRBD2	TGTGCCAGCAGTTTTACTAGCGGATCCTACAATGAGCAGTTCTTC	CASSFTSGSYNEQFF
TRBV7-3	TRBJ2-1	NA	TRBD2	TGTGCCAGCAGCTTATCGGGGGGTGAGCAGTTCTTC	CASSLSGGEQFF
TRBV15	TRBJ2-7	NA	TRBD2	TGTGCCACCAGCAGAGTTGGGGGACTAGCGGGATCTTACGAGCAGTACTTC	CATSRVGGLAGSYEQYF
TRBV5-8	TRBJ1-1	NA	TRBD1	TGTGCCAGCAGCTTGGTGGGACAGGGGGCGATCCCTGAAGCTTTCTTT	CASSLVGQGAIPEAFF
TRBV6-5	TRBJ1-5	NA	TRBD1	TGTGCCAGCAGCCCGGACAGGGGGCGAGGTCAGCCCCAGCATTTT	CASSPDRGRGQPQHF
TRBV11-2	TRBJ1-2	few	NA	TGTGCCAGCAGCTTAGTTTCTAACGGGGGCTATGGCTACACCTTC	CASSLVSNGGYGYTF
TRBV5-1	TRBJ1-1	NA	NA	TGCGCCAGCAGCCCCGCCGGGCAGGGAAGGAACACTGAAGCTTTCTTT	CASSPAGQGRNTEAFF
TRBV10-2	TRBJ2-7	NA	NA	TGCGCCAGCAGTGAGAGGGGACTCAAAACCTACGAGCAGTACTTC	CASSERGLKTYEQYF
TRBV7-6	TRBJ2-2	NA	TRBD1	TGTGCCAGCAGCGACGGACAGGCCACCGGGGAGCTGTTTTTT	CASSDGQATGELFF
TRBV19	TRBJ1-1	NA	TRBD1	TGTGCCAGTAGTTCACAGGGGCTGAACACTGAAGCTTTCTTT	CASSSQGLNTEAFF
TRBV18	TRBJ2-5	NA	NA	TGTGCCAGCTCACCAGCCCCAGGGCCTCAAGAGACCCAGTACTTC	CASSPAPGPQETQYF
TRBV18	TRBJ2-5	NA	TRBD1	TGTGCCAGCTCACCACAAGGACAGGGGGAGACCCAGTACTTC	CASSPQGQGETQYF
TRBV30	TRBJ1-1	NA	TRBD1	TGTGCCTGGAGTGTGGCAGGGGGCACTGAAGCTTTCTTT	CAWSVAGGTEAFF